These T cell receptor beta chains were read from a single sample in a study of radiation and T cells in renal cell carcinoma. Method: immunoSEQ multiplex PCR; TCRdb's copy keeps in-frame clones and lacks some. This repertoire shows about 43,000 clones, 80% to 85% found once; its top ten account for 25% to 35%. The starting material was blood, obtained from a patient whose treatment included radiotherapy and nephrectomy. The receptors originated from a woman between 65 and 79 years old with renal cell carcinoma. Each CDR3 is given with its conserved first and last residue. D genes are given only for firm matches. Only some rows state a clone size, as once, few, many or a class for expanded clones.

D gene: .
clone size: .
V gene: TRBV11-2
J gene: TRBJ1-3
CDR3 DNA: TGTGCCAGCAGCTCCTCCCCAGGAAACACCATATATTTT
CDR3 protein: CASSSSPGNTIYF

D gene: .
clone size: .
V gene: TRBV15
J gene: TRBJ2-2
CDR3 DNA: TGTGCCACCAGCAGAGATAGGCAGGGGTCATTCCCCGTGGGCGGGGAGCTGTTTTTT
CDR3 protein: CATSRDRQGSFPVGGELFF

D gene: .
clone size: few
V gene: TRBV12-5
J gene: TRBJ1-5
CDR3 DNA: TGTGCTAGTGGTTTGGCCATGGCGGGCCGTGGGGCCCAGCATTTT
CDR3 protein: CASGLAMAGRGAQHF

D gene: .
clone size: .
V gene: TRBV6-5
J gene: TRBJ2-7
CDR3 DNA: TGTGCCAGCAGTTCCAGGGTTTACTCCTACGAGCAGTACTTC
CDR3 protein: CASSSRVYSYEQYF

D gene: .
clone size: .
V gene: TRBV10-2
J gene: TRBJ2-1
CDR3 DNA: TGCGCCAGCAGTGAGCCGGCATACAATGAGCAGTTCTTC
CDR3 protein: CASSEPAYNEQFF

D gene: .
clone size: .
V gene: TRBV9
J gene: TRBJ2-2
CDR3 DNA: TGTGCCAGCAGCGTAATTGGAGGGCCTCGGACCGGGGAGCTGTTTTTT
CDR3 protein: CASSVIGGPRTGELFF

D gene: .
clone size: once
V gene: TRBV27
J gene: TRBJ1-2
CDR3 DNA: TGTGCCAGCAGTTTAGGAGGGAATGGGGTCTATGGCTACACCTTC
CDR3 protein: CASSLGGNGVYGYTF

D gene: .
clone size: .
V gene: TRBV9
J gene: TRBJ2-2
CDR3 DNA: TGTGCCAGCACCTGGGGAGAACTAAACACCGGGGAGCTGTTTTTT
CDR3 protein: CASTWGELNTGELFF

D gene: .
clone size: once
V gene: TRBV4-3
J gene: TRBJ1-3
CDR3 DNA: TGCGCCAGCAGCCAAGATATTCCCACCAGCTCTGGAAACACCATATATTTT
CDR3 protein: CASSQDIPTSSGNTIYF

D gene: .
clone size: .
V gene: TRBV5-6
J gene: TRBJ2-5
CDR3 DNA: TGTGCCAGCAGCTTAGTCGAGACCCAGTACTTC
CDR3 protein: CASSLVETQYF

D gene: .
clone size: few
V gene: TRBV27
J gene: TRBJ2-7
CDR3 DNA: TGTGCCAGCAGTTTATCGATCGGCAGGACCTACGAGCAGTACTTC
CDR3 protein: CASSLSIGRTYEQYF

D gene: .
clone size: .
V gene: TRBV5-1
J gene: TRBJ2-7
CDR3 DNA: TGCGCCAGCAGCTTGTCCAGGGGCTACTCCTACGAGCAGTACTTC
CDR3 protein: CASSLSRGYSYEQYF

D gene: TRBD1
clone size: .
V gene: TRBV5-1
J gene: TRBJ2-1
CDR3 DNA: TGCGCCAGCAGCTACGACGGACAGGGAGCCTACAATGAGCAGTTCTTC
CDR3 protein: CASSYDGQGAYNEQFF

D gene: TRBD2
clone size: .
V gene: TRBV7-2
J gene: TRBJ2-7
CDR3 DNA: TGTGCCAGCAGCCCGGGACTAGCGGGAGAGGCCTACGAGCAGTACTTC
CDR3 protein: CASSPGLAGEAYEQYF

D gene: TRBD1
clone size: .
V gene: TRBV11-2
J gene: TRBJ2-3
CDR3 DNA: TGTGCCAGCAGCTTCTACAGGGGTGATACGCAGTATTTT
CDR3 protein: CASSFYRGDTQYF

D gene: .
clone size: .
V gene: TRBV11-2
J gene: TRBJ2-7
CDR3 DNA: TGTGCCAGCAGCTTAGATCATGGGGCGAGGACCGCCTACGAGCAGTACTTC
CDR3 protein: CASSLDHGARTAYEQYF

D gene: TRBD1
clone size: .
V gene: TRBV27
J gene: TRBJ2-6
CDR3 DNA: TGTGCCAGTAGGGGGCCCGGGGGGGCCAACGTCCTGACTTTC
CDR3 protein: CASRGPGGANVLTF

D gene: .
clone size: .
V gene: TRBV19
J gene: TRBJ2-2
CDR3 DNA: TGTGCCAGTAGTGCTCTTTGGGGGTCGAACACCGGGGAGCTGTTTTTT
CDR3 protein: CASSALWGSNTGELFF

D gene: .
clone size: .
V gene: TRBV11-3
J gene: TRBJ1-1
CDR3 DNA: TGTGCCAGCAGCGCCAGCGGCCGTGAAGCTTTCTTT
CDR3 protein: CASSASGREAFF

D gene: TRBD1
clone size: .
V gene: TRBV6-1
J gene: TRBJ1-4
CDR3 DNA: TGTGCCAGCAGTGAGGGGACAGGTTATGAAAAACTGTTTTTT
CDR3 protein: CASSEGTGYEKLFF

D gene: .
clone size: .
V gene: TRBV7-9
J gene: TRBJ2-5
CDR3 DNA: TGTGCCAGCAGCCTCCCCAGGGTGAGGCCGGGAGAGACGGAGACCCAGTACTTC
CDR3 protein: CASSLPRVRPGETETQYF

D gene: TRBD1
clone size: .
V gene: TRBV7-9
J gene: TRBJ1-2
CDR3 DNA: TGTGCCAGCAGTACAACGACGGACAGGGCCCATGGCTACACCTTC
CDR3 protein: CASSTTTDRAHGYTF

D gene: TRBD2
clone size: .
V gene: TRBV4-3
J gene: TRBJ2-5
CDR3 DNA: TGCGCCAGCAGTCAAGGGGTAGCAGCGGGATTAGAGACCCAGTACTTC
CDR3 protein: CASSQGVAAGLETQYF

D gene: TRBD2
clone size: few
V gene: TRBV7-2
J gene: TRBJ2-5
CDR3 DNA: TGTGCCAGCAGCTTGAGACTAGCGGAGGAAGAGACCCAGTACTTC
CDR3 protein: CASSLRLAEEETQYF

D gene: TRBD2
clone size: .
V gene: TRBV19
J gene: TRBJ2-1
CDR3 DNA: TGTGCCAGTAGTATGAGGGGACTAGCGGAGAACAATGAGCAGTTCTTC
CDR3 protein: CASSMRGLAENNEQFF

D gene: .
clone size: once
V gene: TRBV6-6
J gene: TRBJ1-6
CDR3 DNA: TGTGCCAGCAGTGATACAGGGCCTCCCGATTCACCCCTCCACTTT
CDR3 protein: CASSDTGPPDSPLHF

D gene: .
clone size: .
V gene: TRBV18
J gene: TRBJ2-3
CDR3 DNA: TGTGCCAGCTCACCGAAACTGTCCAACACAGATACGCAGTATTTT
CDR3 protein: CASSPKLSNTDTQYF

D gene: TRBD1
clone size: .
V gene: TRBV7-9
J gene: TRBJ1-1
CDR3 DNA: TGTGCCAGCAGCTCCAGGGACAGGGGGGTCACTGAAGCTTTCTTT
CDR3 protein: CASSSRDRGVTEAFF

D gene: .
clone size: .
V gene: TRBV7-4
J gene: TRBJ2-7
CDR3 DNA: TGTGCCGCCGGACGGGGTAGAACCTACGAGCAGTACTTC
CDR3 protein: CAAGRGRTYEQYF

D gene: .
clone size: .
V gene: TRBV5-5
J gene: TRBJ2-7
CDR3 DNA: TGTGCCAGCAGCCACGGGACGGCCTACGAGCAGTACTTC
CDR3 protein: CASSHGTAYEQYF

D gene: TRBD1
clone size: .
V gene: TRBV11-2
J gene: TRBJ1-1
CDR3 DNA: TGTGCCAGCAGTTTGCCCGGGACAGAGGACACTGAAGCTTTCTTT
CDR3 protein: CASSLPGTEDTEAFF

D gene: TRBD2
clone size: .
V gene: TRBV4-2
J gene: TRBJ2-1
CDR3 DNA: TGTGCCAGCAGCCAAGATAGGACTAGCGGTAACAATGAGCAGTTCTTC
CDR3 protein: CASSQDRTSGNNEQFF

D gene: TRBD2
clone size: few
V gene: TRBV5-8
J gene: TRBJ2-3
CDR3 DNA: TGTGCCAGCAGCTTGCCAACTAGCGGGGATACGCAGTATTTT
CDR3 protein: CASSLPTSGDTQYF

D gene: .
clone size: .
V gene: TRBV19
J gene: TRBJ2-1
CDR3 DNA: TGTGCCAGTACTAAGGGACCCTACAATGAGCAGTTCTTC
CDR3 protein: CASTKGPYNEQFF

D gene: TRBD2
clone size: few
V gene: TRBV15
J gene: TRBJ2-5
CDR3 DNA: TGTGCCACCAGCAGACTACTAGCGGGAGAAGAGACCCAGTACTTC
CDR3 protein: CATSRLLAGEETQYF

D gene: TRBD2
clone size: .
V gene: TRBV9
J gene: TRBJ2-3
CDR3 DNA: TGTGCCAGCAGCGCCGGGACTAGCACAATCACAGATACGCAGTATTTT
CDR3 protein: CASSAGTSTITDTQYF

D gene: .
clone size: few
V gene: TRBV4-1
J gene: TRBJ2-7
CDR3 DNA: TGCGCCAGCGCCTTGGATCCCGTTACCGAGCAGTACTTC
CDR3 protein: CASALDPVTEQYF

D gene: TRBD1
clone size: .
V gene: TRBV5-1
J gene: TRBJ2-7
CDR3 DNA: TGCGCCAGCAGCACCTGGTCCGGGACAGGGACCCCTGACGACGAGCAGTACTTC
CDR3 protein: CASSTWSGTGTPDDEQYF

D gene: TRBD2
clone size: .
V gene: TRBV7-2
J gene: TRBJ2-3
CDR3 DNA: TGTGCCAGCAGCCCCCGCGGGGGATCCACAGATACGCAGTATTTT
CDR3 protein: CASSPRGGSTDTQYF

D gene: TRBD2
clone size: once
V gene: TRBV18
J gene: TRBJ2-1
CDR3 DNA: TGTGCCAGCTCACGAAGTTCCAGCGGGAACTCCTACAATGAGCAGTTCTTC
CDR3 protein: CASSRSSSGNSYNEQFF